One and the same sample provided the 21 T cell receptor beta chains below, sequenced in a study of blood T cell repertoires in COVID-19. Assay: immunoSEQ multiplex PCR; the TCRdb copy retains only in-frame clones and omits some. The table shows hundreds of thousands of clones, with 80% occurring only once. Material for sequencing was PBMCs or T cells enriched from blood (not recorded which). These receptor sequences come from a man aged 25 to 45 with acute COVID-19.

This clone has a handful of counts. CDR3: CASGLDWPGWPQHF. The CDR3 coding sequence is TGTGCTAGTGGTTTGGACTGGCCGGGATGGCCCCAGCATTTT. The chain uses TRBV12-5 and TRBJ1-5; D ambiguous. Germline V gene data show CDR1 as LGHNT and CDR2 as FRNRAP. Trimming pared 1 base from V and 9 bases from J, leaving 13 bases between. The CDR3 runs 14 residues.

This chain connects TRBV9 to TRBJ2-1; TRBD2 matches 8 bases. Per germline, CDR1 SGDLS and CDR2 YYNGEE. V lost 4 bases and J lost 9; bases outside the gene matches: 12. The CDR3 extends over 15 amino acids. For the CDR3, the DNA is TGTGCCAGCAGCCGACGGGAGGGACGGCAGCTTGAGCAGTTCTTC. Its protein product is CASSRREGRQLEQFF.

CDR3 nucleotides: TGTGCCATCAGTGCGGACAGGGAACAAAATGAAAAACTGTTTTTT. This sequence encodes CAISADREQNEKLFF. The genes are TRBV10-3 and TRBJ1-4, with 8 bases aligning to TRBD1. CDR3 size: 15 residues. Germline trimming cut 4 bases from V and 5 bases from J; bases unmatched to any gene: 6. Germline CDR1 is ENHRY and CDR2 is SYGVKD.

CDR3 DNA: TGTGCCAGCAGTTTAGGGGGCCTCGGAGGAAACACCATATATTTT. Its translation: CASSLGGLGGNTIYF. The chain recombines TRBV27 with TRBJ1-3; the D gene is possibly TRBD1 (6 bases). The V gene lost 2 bases and the J gene lost 4 bases, with 12 bases spanning the gap. The CDR3 covers 15 residues. CDR1 MNHEY and CDR2 SMNVEV come from the germline V gene (reference sequence).

This sequence joins TRBV9 and TRBJ1-5, with 7 bases lining up with TRBD1. The CDR3 runs to 14 residues. The ends lost 3 bases at V and 3 bases at J; junction bases unmatched: 3. Germline-derived CDR1 and CDR2 are SGDLS and YYNGEE. The CDR3 region is CASSGQGVNQPQHF. The DNA for the CDR3 is TGTGCCAGCAGCGGCCAGGGGGTCAATCAGCCCCAGCATTTT.

The chain carries TRBV7-3 and TRBJ2-7; 10 nucleotides agree with TRBD1. CDR3 length equals 15 residues. V was pared by 5 bases and J by 3 bases, with 7 bases of the junction left unmatched. CDR1 is SGHTA and CDR2 is FQGTGA in the germline V gene. The CDR3 bases are TGTGCCAGCAGCCGCACCGGGACAGGGGACTACGAGCAGTACTTC. Its translation: CASSRTGTGDYEQYF.

V usage is TRBV5-4 and J usage is TRBJ2-3; TRBD2 matches at 8 bases. With V trimmed by 1 base and J by 1 base, 2 bases remained unmatched. The CDR3 length is 15 residues. Germline CDR1 reads SGHNT; CDR2 reads YYREEE (reference sequence). Written as DNA, the CDR3 is TGTGCCAGCAGCTTGAGCGGGGGTCGCACAGATACGCAGTATTTT. Its translation is CASSLSGGRTDTQYF.

V is TRBV27 and J is TRBJ1-1; D call uncertain. The V end was cut by 5 bases, the J end by 7 bases, with 11 bases between. The CDR3 length is 12 residues. CDR1 and CDR2 from the germline V gene are MNHEY and SMNVEV (reference sequence). The CDR3 sequence: CASSNPPNEAFF. The CDR3 DNA follows: TGTGCCAGCAGTAACCCCCCTAATGAAGCTTTCTTT.

The chain joins TRBV27 to TRBJ1-2; D gene uncertain. Germline assignment: CDR1 MNHEY and CDR2 SMNVEV (reference sequence). Trimming left V 2 bases short and J 4 bases short, with 14 bases between. CDR3 length: 15 residues. The CDR3 is CASSLSAGIGYGYTF. As DNA, the CDR3 is TGTGCCAGCAGTTTAAGCGCCGGGATCGGCTATGGCTACACCTTC.

The chain employs TRBV5-1 and TRBJ1-1, with 7 bases identical to TRBD1. The CDR3 has 15 residues. Germline V gene sequence: CDR1 SGHRS, CDR2 YFSETQ. Trimming took 0 bases from V and 4 from J; bases not matched to a gene: 6. The CDR3 DNA sequence: TGCGCCAGCAGCTTGGGTCAGGGGGGCGGCACTGAAGCTTTCTTT. Its translation is CASSLGQGGGTEAFF.

This sequence joins TRBV11-1 and TRBJ2-7; 13 nucleotides agree with TRBD2. Germline lookup yields CDR1 SGHAT and CDR2 FQDESV (reference sequence). This CDR3 contains 15 residues. V was pared by 5 bases and J by 2 bases, with 3 bases of the junction left unmatched. The DNA for the CDR3 is TGTGCCAGCAGCGTAGGGACTAGCGGGGCCTACGAGCAGTACTTC. Its protein is CASSVGTSGAYEQYF.

V and J are TRBV7-7 and TRBJ2-5, with D perhaps matching TRBD1 (5 bases). Germline CDR1 is SSHAT and CDR2 is FNYEAQ (reference sequence). The CDR3 consists of 16 residues. Trimming took off 5 bases at V and 5 bases at J, with 21 bases between the two ends. The CDR3 region is CASSPTLVGAPETQYF. CDR3 nucleotide sequence: TGTGCCAGCAGCCCTACCTTGGTAGGGGCCCCTGAGACCCAGTACTTC. The full variable domain, its missing parts supplied by reference TRBV7-7 and TRBJ2-5, is GAGVSQSPRYKVTKRGQDVTLRCDPISSHATLYWYQQALGQGPEFLTYFNYEAQPDKSGLPSDRFSAERPEGSISTLTIQRTEQRDSAMYRCASSPTLVGAPETQYFGPGTRLLVL.

The chain combines TRBV29-1 with TRBJ1-1, with 7 bases identical to TRBD1. This CDR3 is 13 amino acids long. With 4 bases clipped from V and 2 bases from J, the junction kept 4 bases outside the gene matches. CDR1 SQVTM and CDR2 ANQGSEA come from the germline V gene. The CDR3 DNA sequence: TGCAGCGTTGGTAGGGGGCTTAACACTGAAGCTTTCTTT. The encoded protein is CSVGRGLNTEAFF.

V and J are TRBV6-1 and TRBJ2-3; TRBD1 might be the D (5 bases). The CDR3 has 15 amino acids. The germline V gene encodes CDR1 MNHNS and CDR2 SASEGT. The V gene lost 1 base and the J gene lost 5 bases, with 13 bases spanning the gap. In DNA, the CDR3 is TGTGCCAGCAGTGAAGGGGGCAGGGTTAGAGATACGCAGTATTTT. This sequence encodes CASSEGGRVRDTQYF.

The CDR3 here is CAISVSRANQPQHF. CDR3 in DNA: TGTGCCATCAGTGTCTCCAGGGCCAATCAGCCCCAGCATTTT. The chain joins TRBV10-3 to TRBJ1-5; D perhaps matches TRBD1 (5 bases). The CDR3 consists of 14 residues. Per the germline V gene, CDR1 is ENHRY and CDR2 is SYGVKD. Trimming removed 4 bases from V and 3 bases from J, with 10 bases in between.

The chain recombines TRBV5-5 with TRBJ1-5; D unresolved. V gave up 1 base and J gave up 1 base, with 9 bases separating them. CDR1 is SGHKS, CDR2 YYEKEE, per germline (reference sequence). The CDR3 totals 15 residues. The CDR3 nucleotides are TGTGCCAGCAGCTTGATTCTGCAGAGCAATCAGCCCCAGCATTTT. It is translated as CASSLILQSNQPQHF.

The chain uses TRBV11-2 and TRBJ1-4; D is unclear. Germline lookup yields CDR1 SGHAT and CDR2 FQNNGV. V dropped 4 bases and J dropped 13 bases, with 13 bases sitting between them. The length of the CDR3 is 12 residues. CDR3 bases: TGTGCCAGCAGCTCAGAAGGAGGGAGACTGTTTTTT. This encodes CASSSEGGRLFF.

In this sample, this clone turned up a few times. This sequence joins TRBV10-1 and TRBJ2-1; D perhaps matches TRBD2 (6 bases). Trimming stripped 0 bases from V and 16 bases from J, with 19 bases between. Germline assignment: CDR1 WNHNN and CDR2 SYGVQD (reference sequence). The CDR3 is 14 residues long. The CDR3 DNA is TGCGCCAGCAGTGAGTCGGTCGGAGGGGTAGGGTTTTTCTTC. This codes for CASSESVGGVGFFF.

This clone has only a few counts. The genes are TRBV7-9 and TRBJ2-7, with TRBD1 matching over 11 bases. CDR1 is SEHNR, CDR2 FQNEAQ, per germline (reference sequence). The V segment lost 4 bases and the J segment 2 bases; nucleotides outside the gene matches: 1. The CDR3 sequence is 14 residues long. CDR3: CASSSGQGAYEQYF. As DNA, the CDR3 is TGTGCCAGCAGCTCGGGACAGGGGGCCTACGAGCAGTACTTC.

The chain uses TRBV15 and TRBJ2-5; D is perhaps TRBD2 (6 bases). The CDR3 sequence is 16 residues long. Germline V gene sequence: CDR1 LNHNV, CDR2 YYDKDF (reference sequence). Deletions cut 0 bases from V and 4 bases from J, with 15 bases between. The CDR3 coding sequence is TGTGCCACCAGCAGAGAAGGGACTGGAATGAGAGAGACCCAGTACTTC. Its translation: CATSREGTGMRETQYF.

The CDR3 sequence: CASSLRDRGDTEAFF. As DNA, the CDR3 is TGTGCCAGCAGCCTAAGGGACAGGGGGGACACTGAAGCTTTCTTT. This chain links TRBV11-2 with TRBJ1-1; 11 positions agree with TRBD1. Unmatched junction bases numbered 5, after V lost 5 bases and J lost 3 bases. Germline CDR1 SGHAT, CDR2 FQNNGV. This CDR3 contains 15 residues.